The clone carrying this T cell receptor (beta chain) was seen a single time. Clones were read by immunoSEQ multiplex PCR, and TCRdb kept only the in-frame ones, dropping some. This sample has 90,000 to 120,000 clones; under 95% occur once, and the top ten carry roughly 1.1%. The CDR3 has 15 amino acids. Trimming cost V 0 bases and J 6 bases; bases outside gene matches: 2. The V gene's germline CDR1 is LNHDA and CDR2 SQIVND (reference sequence). This sample was included in a study of OX40 agonist ivuxolimab in advanced cancers. Study overall: Ivuxolimab, an agonistic anti-OX40 (CD134) antibody, was given to patients.

V usage is TRBV19 and J usage is TRBJ2-4, with TRBD1 identical over 10 bases. This clonotype was obtained from an adult with an advanced solid tumor such as melanoma, head and neck, liver or kidney cancer. Sequences were derived from CD4+ or CD8+ T cells sorted from blood, sampled in a trial of the OX40 agonist ivuxolimab. The CDR3 DNA sequence: TGTGCCAGTAGTATAGAGGGACAGGGGACAAACATTCAGTACTTC. This translates into CASSIEGQGTNIQYF.